Listed here are 6 T cell receptor beta chains from one sample, sequenced in a study of graft-versus-host responses after intestinal transplantation. These receptors have no identified antigens. Measured with immunoSEQ multiplex PCR; TCRdb has only the in-frame clones, and not every one. The repertoire consists of some 39,000 clones, with around 96% occurring once and the leading ten covering less than 0.65%. The specimen comprised unstimulated CD8+ T cells sorted from spleen or lymph node cells, sampled before transplant. The receptors were sampled from a human donor who was the organ donor for an intestinal transplant.

The chain is built from TRBV6-8 and TRBJ2-1, with TRBD1 as a possible D gene (5 bases). The germline V and J ends were trimmed by 6 bases and 3 bases, with 21 bases remaining between them. From germline, CDR1 is MNHGY and CDR2 SAAAGT. The CDR3 has 17 amino acids. The CDR3 nucleotides are TGTGCCAGCAGCGTCAAGACAGAACTCCTTAGCTACAATGAGCAGTTCTTC. Amino acids: CASSVKTELLSYNEQFF.

Concerning this clone: Germline and junction disagree at one end, which may indicate a read error. The sample carries other DNA sequences with the same CDR3. This chain links TRBV9 with TRBJ1-3; the match to TRBD1 covers 7 bases. The CDR3 runs 17 residues. The germline CDR1 and CDR2 sequences are SGDLS and YYNGEE. The CDR3 reads CASSGAVTGLFGNTIYF. The CDR3 DNA sequence: TGCGCCAGCAGCGGAGCCGTGACAGGGCTTTTTGGAAACACCATATATTTT.

The J gene is TRBJ2-7, the V gene TRBV21-1; the DNA was not used to check the table's D call, TRBD1. TRBV21-1 corresponds to a pseudogene. CDR3 length equals 13 residues. The CDR3 loop is CASSKETSYEQYF. DNA of the CDR3: TGTGCCAGCAGCAAAGAGACAAGCTACGAGCAGTACTTC.

This clone has a single count. The CDR3 region has the DNA TGTGCCAGCAGCTTGGGGGGTTCAGTTCAAGAGACCCAGTACTTC. The encoded protein is CASSLGGSVQETQYF. This rearrangement joins TRBV5-6 to TRBJ2-5; D call uncertain. V gave up 0 bases and J gave up 2 bases, with 11 bases separating them. Germline V lookup: CDR1 SGHDT, CDR2 YYEEEE. The CDR3 has 15 residues.

The chain employs TRBV7-8 and TRBJ2-7; weak D call: TRBD1 (6 bases). The V gene's germline CDR1 is SGHVS and CDR2 FQNEAQ. This CDR3 region has 14 residues. Trimming pared 2 bases from V and 7 bases from J, leaving 15 bases between. The CDR3 loop reads CASSLQGQWGEQYF. Written as DNA, the CDR3 is TGTGCCAGCAGCTTACAGGGGCAATGGGGGGAGCAGTACTTC.

The chain carries TRBV27 and TRBJ1-5, with TRBD1 identical over 10 bases. After removal of 10 bases from V and 0 bases from J, the junction contained 3 bases not matched to a gene. From germline, CDR1 is MNHEY and CDR2 SMNVEV (reference sequence). CDR3 length: 14 residues. The CDR3 nucleotides read TGTGCCACCGGGACAGGGGATAGCAATCAGCCCCAGCATTTT. Amino acids: CATGTGDSNQPQHF.